The 9 T cell receptor beta chains given below trace back to one sample, sequenced in a study of T-cell memory formation after mild COVID-19. TCRdb independently ran MiXCR on the 5' RACE reads; one entry per CDR3 protein. This sample has approximately 350,000 distinct CDR3 sequences; under 15% occur once, and the top ten carry about a fifth. The material sequenced was PBMCs or a T cell subset sorted from them (not recorded which). The receptors were sampled from a man aged 18 to 30 who had mild COVID-19 (a few samples of this study predate the infection). Cell type and time point are not known.

The rearrangement links TRBV6-4 to TRBJ2-2; 8 nucleotides align to TRBD2. Germline V CDR1 and CDR2: MRHNA, SNTAGT. This CDR3 spans 16 amino acids. The V gene end was trimmed by 0 bases and the J gene end by 9 bases; junction bases not matched to a gene: 9. The CDR3 sequence is CASSDSGTRGVRELFF. Written as DNA, the CDR3 is TGTGCCAGCAGTGACTCCGGGACTAGGGGGGTCCGGGAGCTGTTTTTT.

This clonotype occurred many times. The rearrangement uses TRBV7-6 and TRBJ2-3; D unresolved. Trimming removed 2 bases from V and 8 bases from J, with 11 bases in between. CDR3 length equals 13 residues. Looked up from germline, CDR1 is SGHVS and CDR2 is FNYEAQ. The CDR3 DNA is TGTGCCAGCAGCTTATCTCTCCAGCGTACGCAGTATTTT. Residues: CASSLSLQRTQYF.

The rearrangement joins TRBV20-1 to TRBJ2-2; D gene ambiguous. Trimming removed 0 bases at V and 7 bases at J, with 12 bases between. The length of the CDR3 is 14 residues. CDR1 is DFQATT, CDR2 SNEGSKA, per germline (reference sequence). Here the CDR3 DNA reads TGCAGTGCTAGAGATGTCCGCAGTGTCGGGGAGCTGTTTTTT. This sequence encodes CSARDVRSVGELFF.

The J gene is TRBJ2-1, the V gene TRBV7-2, with 11 bases fitting TRBD2. V shed 4 bases, J shed 5 bases, and the junction held 4 bases outside the gene matches. The germline V gene encodes CDR1 SGHTA and CDR2 FQGNSA. This CDR3 is built from 15 residues. This CDR3 is CASSSTSGVDNEQFF. Here the CDR3 DNA reads TGTGCCAGCAGCTCGACTAGCGGGGTAGACAATGAGCAGTTCTTC.

At least ten counts were recorded for this clonotype. The chain employs TRBV20-1 and TRBJ2-1; tentatively, D is TRBD1 or TRBD2 (8 bases each). Per the germline V gene, CDR1 is DFQATT and CDR2 is SNEGSKA (reference sequence). The CDR3 covers 17 residues. V shed 2 bases and J shed 3 bases, with 20 bases lying between them. This CDR3 reads CSARRNRQGTSYNEQFF. CDR3 DNA sequence: TGCAGTGCTAGACGGAACCGACAGGGGACTAGCTACAATGAGCAGTTCTTC.

This clonotype was counted between two and nine times. V and J are TRBV15 and TRBJ1-1, with 9 bases fitting TRBD1. The CDR3 has 15 residues. The V gene end was trimmed by 3 bases and the J gene end by 5 bases; junction bases not matched to a gene: 7. CDR1 LNHNV and CDR2 YYDKDF come from the germline V gene (reference sequence). The CDR3 sequence: CATSRDRGVSTEAFF. The DNA for the CDR3 is TGTGCCACCAGCAGGGACAGGGGAGTTTCAACTGAAGCTTTCTTT.

The chain recombines TRBV5-1 with TRBJ2-5; D unclear. Germline V CDR1 and CDR2: SGHRS, YFSETQ. The V and J ends lost 5 bases and 1 base respectively, with 9 bases between them. The CDR3 is 13 amino acids. CDR3 in amino acids: CASRASFQETQYF. As DNA, the CDR3 is TGCGCCAGCAGGGCCAGTTTCCAAGAGACCCAGTACTTC.

This clonotype has a handful of counts. The V gene is TRBV5-1, the J gene TRBJ2-2; D may be TRBD1 or TRBD2 (5 bases each). The germline V gene has CDR1 SGHRS and CDR2 YFSETQ. Between the trimmed V and J ends, which lost 2 bases and 5 bases, there was a span of 13 bases. CDR3 length equals 15 residues. The CDR3 nucleotides read TGCGCCAGCAGCTTACGGGACCCCTATACCGGGGAGCTGTTTTTT. Translating it yields CASSLRDPYTGELFF.

This clonotype was seen only a few times. In nucleotides, the CDR3 is TGCGCCAGCAGCTTGGTTGGGGGGGGGCCGGACAATGAGCAGTTCTTC. Its protein is CASSLVGGGPDNEQFF. V usage is TRBV5-1 and J usage is TRBJ2-1; D may be TRBD2 (7 bases). The germline CDR1 and CDR2 sequences are SGHRS and YFSETQ. The CDR3 loop spans 16 amino acids. V gave up 0 bases and J gave up 5 bases, with 15 bases separating them.